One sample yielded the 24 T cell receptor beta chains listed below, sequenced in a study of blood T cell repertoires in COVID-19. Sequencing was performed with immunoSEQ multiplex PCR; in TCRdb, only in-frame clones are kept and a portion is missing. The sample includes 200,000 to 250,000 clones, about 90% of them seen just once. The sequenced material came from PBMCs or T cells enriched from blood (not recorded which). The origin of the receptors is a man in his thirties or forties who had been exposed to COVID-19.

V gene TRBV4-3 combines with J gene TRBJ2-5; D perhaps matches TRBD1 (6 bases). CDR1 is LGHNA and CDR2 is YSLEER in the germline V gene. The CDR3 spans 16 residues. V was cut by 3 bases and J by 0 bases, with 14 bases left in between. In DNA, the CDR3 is TGCGCCAGCAGCCATGGGTGGGGGCGGGACCAAGAGACCCAGTACTTC. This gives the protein CASSHGWGRDQETQYF.

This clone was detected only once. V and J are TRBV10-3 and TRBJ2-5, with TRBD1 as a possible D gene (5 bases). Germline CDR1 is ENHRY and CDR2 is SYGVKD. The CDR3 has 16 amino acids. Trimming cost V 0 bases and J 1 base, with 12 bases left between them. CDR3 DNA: TGTGCCATCAGTGAGTCGGCGGACAAGAGCCAAGAGACCCAGTACTTC. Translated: CAISESADKSQETQYF.

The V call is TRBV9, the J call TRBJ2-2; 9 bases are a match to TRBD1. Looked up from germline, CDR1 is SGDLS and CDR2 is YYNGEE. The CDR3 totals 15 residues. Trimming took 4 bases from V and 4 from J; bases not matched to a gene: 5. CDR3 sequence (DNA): TGTGCCAGCAGCACATGGGACAGGGCCACCGGGGAGCTGTTTTTT. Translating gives CASSTWDRATGELFF.

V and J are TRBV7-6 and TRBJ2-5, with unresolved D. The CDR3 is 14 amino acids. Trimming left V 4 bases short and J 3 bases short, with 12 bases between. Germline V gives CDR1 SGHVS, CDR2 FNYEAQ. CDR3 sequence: CASSSVWAEETQYF. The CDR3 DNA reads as TGTGCCAGCAGCTCGGTTTGGGCCGAAGAGACCCAGTACTTC.

The CDR3 spells CASSQASGGVPWGTQYF. In DNA form, the CDR3 reads TGTGCCAGCAGCCAAGCTAGCGGGGGGGTCCCATGGGGGACCCAGTACTTC. This chain uses TRBV3-1 (or the pseudogene TRBV3-2) with TRBJ2-5, with 12 bases matching TRBD2. V dropped 1 base and J dropped 7; count of bases not matched to a gene: 10. Looked up from germline, CDR1 is LGHDT and CDR2 is YNNKEL (reference sequence). The CDR3 length is 17 residues.

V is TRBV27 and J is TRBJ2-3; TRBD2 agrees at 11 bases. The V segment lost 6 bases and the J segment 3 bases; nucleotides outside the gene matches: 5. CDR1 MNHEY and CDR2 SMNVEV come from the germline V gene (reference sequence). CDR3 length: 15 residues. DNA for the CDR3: TGTGCCAGCAGGGCACTAGCGGGGGAGACAGATACGCAGTATTTT. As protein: CASRALAGETDTQYF.

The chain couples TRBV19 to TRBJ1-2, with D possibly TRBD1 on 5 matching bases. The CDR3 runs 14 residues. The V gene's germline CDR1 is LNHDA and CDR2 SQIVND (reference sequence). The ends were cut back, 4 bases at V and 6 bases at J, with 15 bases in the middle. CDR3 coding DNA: TGTGCCAGTAGTACCCAGGGAGGGCTCCATGGCTACACCTTC. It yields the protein CASSTQGGLHGYTF.

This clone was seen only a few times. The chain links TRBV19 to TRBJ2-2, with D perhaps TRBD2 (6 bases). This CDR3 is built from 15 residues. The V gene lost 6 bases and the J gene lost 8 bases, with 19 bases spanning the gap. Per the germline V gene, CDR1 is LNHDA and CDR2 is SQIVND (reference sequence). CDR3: CASSSSGLNAGELFF. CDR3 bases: TGTGCCAGTAGCTCCTCGGGACTGAACGCTGGGGAGCTGTTTTTT. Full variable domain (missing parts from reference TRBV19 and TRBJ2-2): DGGITQSPKYLFRKEGQNVTLSCEQNLNHDAMYWYRQDPGQGLRLIYYSQIVNDFQKGDIAEGYSVSREKKESFPLTVTSAQKNPTAFYLCASSSSGLNAGELFFGEGSRLTVL.

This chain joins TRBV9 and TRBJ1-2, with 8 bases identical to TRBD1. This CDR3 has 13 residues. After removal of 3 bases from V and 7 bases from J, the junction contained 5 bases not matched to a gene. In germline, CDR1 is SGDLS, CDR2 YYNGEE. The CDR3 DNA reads TGTGCCAGCAGCGCCCCAGGGGGCCGTGGCTACACCTTC. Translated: CASSAPGGRGYTF.

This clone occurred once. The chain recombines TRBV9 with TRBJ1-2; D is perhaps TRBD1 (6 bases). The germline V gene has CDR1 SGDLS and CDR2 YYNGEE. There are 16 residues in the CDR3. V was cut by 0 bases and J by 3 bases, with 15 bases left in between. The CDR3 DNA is TGTGCCAGCAGCGTAGACACTGGGGGCACCCACTATGGCTACACCTTC. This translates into CASSVDTGGTHYGYTF.

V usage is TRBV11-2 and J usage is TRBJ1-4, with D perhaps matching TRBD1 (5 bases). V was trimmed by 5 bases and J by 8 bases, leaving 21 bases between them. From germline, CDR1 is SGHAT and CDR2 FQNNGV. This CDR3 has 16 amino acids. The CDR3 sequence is CASSRLLSRRDEKLFF. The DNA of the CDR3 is TGTGCCAGCAGCCGATTACTTTCCAGGCGGGACGAAAAACTGTTTTTT.

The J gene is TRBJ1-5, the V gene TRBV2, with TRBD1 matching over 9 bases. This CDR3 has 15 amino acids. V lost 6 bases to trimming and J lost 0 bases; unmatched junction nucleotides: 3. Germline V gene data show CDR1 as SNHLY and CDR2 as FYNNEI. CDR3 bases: TGTGCCAGCAGCGACAGGGGGACTAGCAATCAGCCCCAGCATTTT. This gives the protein CASSDRGTSNQPQHF.

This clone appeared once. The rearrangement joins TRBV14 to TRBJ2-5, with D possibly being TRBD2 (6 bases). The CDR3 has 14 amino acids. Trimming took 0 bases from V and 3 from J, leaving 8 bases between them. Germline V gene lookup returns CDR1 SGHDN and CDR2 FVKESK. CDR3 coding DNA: TGTGCCAGCAGCCAAGATCGGGGGAAAGAGACCCAGTACTTC. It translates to CASSQDRGKETQYF.

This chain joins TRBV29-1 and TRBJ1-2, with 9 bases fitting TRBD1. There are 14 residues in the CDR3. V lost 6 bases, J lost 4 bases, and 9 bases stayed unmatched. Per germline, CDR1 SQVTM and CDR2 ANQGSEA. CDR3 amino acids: CSVEGTGFSYGYTF. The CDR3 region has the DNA TGCAGCGTCGAGGGGACAGGGTTTAGCTATGGCTACACCTTC. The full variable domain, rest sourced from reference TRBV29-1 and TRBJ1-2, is SAVISQKPSRDICQRGTSLTIQCQVDSQVTMMFWYRQQPGQSLTLIATANQGSEATYESGFVIDKFPISRPNLTFSTLTVSNMSPEDSSIYLCSVEGTGFSYGYTFGSGTRLTVV.

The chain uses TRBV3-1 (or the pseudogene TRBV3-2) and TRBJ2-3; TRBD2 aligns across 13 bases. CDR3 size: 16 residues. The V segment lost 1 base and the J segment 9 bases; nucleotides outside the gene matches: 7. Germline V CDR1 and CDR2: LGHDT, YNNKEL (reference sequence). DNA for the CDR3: TGTGCCAGCAGCCAAGGACTAGCGGGGGGCGCTGGGACGCAGTATTTT. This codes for CASSQGLAGGAGTQYF.

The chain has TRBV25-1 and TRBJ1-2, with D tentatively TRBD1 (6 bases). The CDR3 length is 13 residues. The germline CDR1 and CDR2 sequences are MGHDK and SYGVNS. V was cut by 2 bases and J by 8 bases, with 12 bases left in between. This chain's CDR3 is CASSELGGRGYTF. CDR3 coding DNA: TGTGCCAGCAGTGAACTAGGGGGACGGGGCTACACCTTC.

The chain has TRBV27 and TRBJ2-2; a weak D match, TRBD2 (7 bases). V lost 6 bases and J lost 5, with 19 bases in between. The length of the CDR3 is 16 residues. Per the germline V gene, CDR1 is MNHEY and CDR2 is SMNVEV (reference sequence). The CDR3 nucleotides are TGTGCCAGCAGAGTCGGGGGCGGGGGTTTGACCGGGGAGCTGTTTTTT. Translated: CASRVGGGGLTGELFF.

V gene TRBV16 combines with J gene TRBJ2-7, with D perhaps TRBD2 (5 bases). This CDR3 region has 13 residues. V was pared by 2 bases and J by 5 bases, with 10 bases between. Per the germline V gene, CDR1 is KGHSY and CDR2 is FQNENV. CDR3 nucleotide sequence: TGTGCCAGCAGCCAAGGGCTCGGGGACGAGCAGTACTTC. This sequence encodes CASSQGLGDEQYF.

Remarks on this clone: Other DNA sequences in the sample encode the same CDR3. CDR3 protein: CASSFSSNQPQHF. The DNA for the CDR3 is TGTGCCAGCAGCTTTTCAAGCAATCAGCCCCAGCATTTT. The chain couples TRBV7-2 to TRBJ1-5; D remains ambiguous. The CDR3 spans 13 residues. V was shortened by 3 bases and J by 1 base, with 4 bases between the two germline ends. Per the germline V gene, CDR1 is SGHTA and CDR2 is FQGNSA.

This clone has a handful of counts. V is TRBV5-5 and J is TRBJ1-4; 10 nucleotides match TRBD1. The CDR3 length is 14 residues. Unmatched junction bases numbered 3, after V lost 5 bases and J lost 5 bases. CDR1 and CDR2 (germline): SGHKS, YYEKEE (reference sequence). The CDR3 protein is CASRPGQGNEKLFF. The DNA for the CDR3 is TGTGCCAGCAGGCCGGGACAGGGGAATGAAAAACTGTTTTTT. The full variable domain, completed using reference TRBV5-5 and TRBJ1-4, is DAGVTQSPTHLIKTRGQQVTLRCSPISGHKSVSWYQQVLGQGPQFIFQYYEKEERGRGNFPDRFSARQFPNYSSELNVNALLLGDSALYLCASRPGQGNEKLFFGSGTQLSVL.

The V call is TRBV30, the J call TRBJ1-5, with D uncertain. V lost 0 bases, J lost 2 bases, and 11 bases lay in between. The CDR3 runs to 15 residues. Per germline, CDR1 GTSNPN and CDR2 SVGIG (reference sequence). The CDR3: CAWSVESLGNQPQHF. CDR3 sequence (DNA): TGTGCCTGGAGTGTAGAAAGCTTGGGCAATCAGCCCCAGCATTTT.

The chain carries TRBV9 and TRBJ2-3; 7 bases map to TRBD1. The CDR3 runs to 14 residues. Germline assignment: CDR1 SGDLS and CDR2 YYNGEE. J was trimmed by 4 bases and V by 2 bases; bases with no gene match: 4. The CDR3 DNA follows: TGTGCCAGCAGCGTCACTACAGGGGCAGATACGCAGTATTTT. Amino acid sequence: CASSVTTGADTQYF.

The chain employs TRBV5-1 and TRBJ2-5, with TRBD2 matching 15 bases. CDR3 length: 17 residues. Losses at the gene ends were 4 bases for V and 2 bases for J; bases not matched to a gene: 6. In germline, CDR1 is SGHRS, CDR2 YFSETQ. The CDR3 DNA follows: TGCGCCAGCAGCCCGGGGACTAGCGGGGGGTCTCAAGAGACCCAGTACTTC. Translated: CASSPGTSGGSQETQYF.

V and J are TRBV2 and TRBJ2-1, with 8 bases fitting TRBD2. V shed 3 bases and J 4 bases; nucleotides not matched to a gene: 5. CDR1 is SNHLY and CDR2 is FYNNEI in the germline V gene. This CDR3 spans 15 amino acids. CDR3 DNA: TGTGCCAGCAGTGACGTAGCGGGGTTTTACAATGAGCAGTTCTTC. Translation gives CASSDVAGFYNEQFF.